Given below is one T cell receptor beta chain in context. Its specificity is unknown. These data belong to a study of cytomegalovirus exposure and HLA in healthy donors. Overall study results and limits: Researchers reported in a later analysis that common viral pathogens appeared linked to several top clusters. Another analysis was done later, and it associated 17,000 or so TCR beta sequences with HLA alleles at 0.05 false discovery rate. Associated with cytomegalovirus, according to the listing, were approximately 160 TCR beta chains.

CDR3 size: 14 residues. Germline CDR1 is SGHRS and CDR2 is YFSETQ. With V trimmed by 2 bases and J by 5 bases, 2 bases remained unmatched. All donors participated as healthy donors of bone marrow. This PCR relied on a set of 60 Vbeta primers and 13 Jbeta primers. Measured with immunoSEQ multiplex PCR; TCRdb has only the in-frame clones, and not every one. This repertoire shows 140,000 to 150,000 clones, almost 80% found once; its top ten account for around 1.7%. This chain links TRBV5-1 with TRBJ2-3; 10 positions agree with TRBD2. This TCR derives from a woman aged 25 to 39 in good health and CMV-seronegative. The sequenced material came from PBMCs. Here the CDR3 reads CASSFLAGEDTQYF. For the CDR3, the DNA is TGCGCCAGCAGCTTTCTAGCGGGGGAAGATACGCAGTATTTT. Together with reference TRBV5-1 and TRBJ2-3, the CDR3 gives the full variable domain: KAGVTQTPRYLIKTRGQQVTLSCSPISGHRSVSWYQQTPGQGLQFLFEYFSETQRNKGNFPGRFSGRQFSNSRSEMNVSTLELGDSALYLCASSFLAGEDTQYFGPGTRLTVL.